Below, 11 T cell receptor beta chains from the same sample are listed, as sequenced in a study of vaccination and CD4 T cells after COVID-19. What these receptors recognize is not known. Cultured CD4+ T-cell DNA underwent Oncomine TCR Beta short-read sequencing. MiXCR, applied by TCRdb to the PCR reads, yields one record per CDR3 protein. The table lists 7,500 to 8,500 distinct CDR3 sequences, over 60% of them singletons. Treatment here: roughly nine-day PBMC culture with coronavirus spike peptide pools or control peptides (ViraFEST assay). Sequenced material: CD4+ T cells from blood, cultured in vitro. The receptors originated from a human donor who had recovered from COVID-19.

The rearrangement links TRBV10-3 to TRBJ1-3; D unclear. Trimming stripped 3 bases from V and 2 bases from J, with 8 bases between. Looked up from germline, CDR1 is ENHRY and CDR2 is SYGVKD. CDR3 size: 14 residues. The CDR3 region has the DNA TGTGCCATCAGTGATCGGGAGACTGGAAACACCATATATTTT. It encodes CAISDRETGNTIYF.

A few counts support this clonotype. This chain joins TRBV20-1 and TRBJ2-2; no definite D call. Trimming took 0 bases from V and 4 from J, leaving 9 bases between them. The CDR3 sequence is 14 residues long. Germline CDR1 is DFQATT and CDR2 is SNEGSKA (reference sequence). The CDR3 coding sequence is TGCAGTGCTAGAGATAATCTGGGCACCGGGGAGCTGTTTTTT. It translates to CSARDNLGTGELFF.

This chain uses TRBV6-1 with TRBJ2-5, with D perhaps matching TRBD1 (6 bases). V gave up 0 bases and J gave up 2 bases, with 10 bases separating them. CDR3 size: 15 residues. CDR1 is MNHNS, CDR2 SASEGT, per germline. CDR3 sequence reads: CASSEARDRQETQYF. CDR3 nucleotide sequence: TGTGCCAGCAGTGAAGCGCGCGACAGGCAAGAGACCCAGTACTTC.

V and J are TRBV15 and TRBJ2-7; 13 positions match TRBD2. The V gene end was trimmed by 0 bases and the J gene end by 6 bases; junction bases not matched to a gene: 14. This CDR3 has 19 residues. CDR1 is LNHNV, CDR2 YYDKDF, per germline (reference sequence). CDR3 sequence: CATSRDLAGTSGKASEQYF. The CDR3 bases are TGTGCCACCAGCAGAGATCTGGCCGGGACTAGCGGGAAGGCGAGCGAGCAGTACTTC.

The chain carries TRBV7-6 and TRBJ2-3, with D tentatively TRBD1 or TRBD2 (5 bases each). Trimming removed 5 bases at V and 5 bases at J, with 11 bases between. Germline CDR1 SGHVS, CDR2 FNYEAQ. The CDR3 loop spans 13 amino acids. CDR3 sequence reads: CASSPRGGDTQYF. The CDR3 region has the DNA TGTGCCAGCAGCCCCCGGGGCGGAGATACGCAGTATTTT.

This clonotype was seen a few times. The chain couples TRBV7-9 to TRBJ1-2; 9 nucleotides line up with TRBD1. This CDR3 contains 17 residues. Germline V gene lookup returns CDR1 SEHNR and CDR2 FQNEAQ (reference sequence). The ends lost 4 bases at V and 2 bases at J; junction bases unmatched: 11. CDR3 loop: CASSSNRGQGWNYGYTF. The CDR3 nucleotides are TGTGCCAGCAGCTCCAACCGAGGACAGGGGTGGAACTATGGCTACACCTTC.

V usage is TRBV20-1 and J usage is TRBJ1-1; D is perhaps TRBD1 (6 bases). Germline CDR1 is DFQATT and CDR2 is SNEGSKA (reference sequence). The germline V and J ends were trimmed by 5 bases and 6 bases, with 13 bases remaining between them. This CDR3 is built from 12 residues. The CDR3 loop is CSAEAGDPEAFF. The CDR3 DNA is TGCAGTGCTGAGGCAGGGGACCCTGAAGCTTTCTTT.

This rearrangement joins TRBV5-1 to TRBJ2-5; 10 bases align to TRBD2. Trimming removed 4 bases from V and 2 bases from J; junction bases left unmatched: 2. The CDR3 length is 14 residues. Germline values: CDR1 SGHRS, CDR2 YFSETQ. This chain's CDR3 is CASSGTSAQETQYF. CDR3 coding DNA: TGCGCCAGCAGCGGGACTAGCGCGCAAGAGACCCAGTACTTC.

The genes are TRBV4-1 and TRBJ2-1; D remains ambiguous. Trimming cost V 4 bases and J 0 bases, with 16 bases left between them. Germline-derived CDR1 and CDR2 are MGHRA and YSYEKL. This CDR3 comprises 17 residues. The CDR3 DNA reads TGCGCCAGCAGCCTCCGCCCTCAGAGCACCTCCTACAATGAGCAGTTCTTC. Translation gives CASSLRPQSTSYNEQFF.

This rearrangement joins TRBV3-1 to TRBJ2-5, with D uncertain. Trimming took off 3 bases at V and 0 bases at J, with 8 bases between the two ends. The germline V gene has CDR1 LGHDT and CDR2 YNNKEL (reference sequence). The CDR3 runs to 14 residues. DNA of the CDR3: TGTGCCAGCAGCCACCTTGGTTACCAAGAGACCCAGTACTTC. Translation: CASSHLGYQETQYF.

The chain joins TRBV19 to TRBJ2-5, with D tentatively TRBD1 or TRBD2 (5 bases each). CDR1 and CDR2 from the germline V gene are LNHDA and SQIVND (reference sequence). This CDR3 is built from 13 residues. V was pared by 10 bases and J by 2 bases, with 14 bases between. The CDR3 here is CATEAQGQETQYF. CDR3 DNA sequence: TGTGCCACGGAGGCGCAGGGACAAGAGACCCAGTACTTC. Based on the CDR3 plus reference TRBV19 and TRBJ2-5, the full variable domain is DGGITQSPKYLFRKEGQNVTLSCEQNLNHDAMYWYRQDPGQGLRLIYYSQIVNDFQKGDIAEGYSVSREKKESFPLTVTSAQKNPTAFYLCATEAQGQETQYFGPGTRLLVL.